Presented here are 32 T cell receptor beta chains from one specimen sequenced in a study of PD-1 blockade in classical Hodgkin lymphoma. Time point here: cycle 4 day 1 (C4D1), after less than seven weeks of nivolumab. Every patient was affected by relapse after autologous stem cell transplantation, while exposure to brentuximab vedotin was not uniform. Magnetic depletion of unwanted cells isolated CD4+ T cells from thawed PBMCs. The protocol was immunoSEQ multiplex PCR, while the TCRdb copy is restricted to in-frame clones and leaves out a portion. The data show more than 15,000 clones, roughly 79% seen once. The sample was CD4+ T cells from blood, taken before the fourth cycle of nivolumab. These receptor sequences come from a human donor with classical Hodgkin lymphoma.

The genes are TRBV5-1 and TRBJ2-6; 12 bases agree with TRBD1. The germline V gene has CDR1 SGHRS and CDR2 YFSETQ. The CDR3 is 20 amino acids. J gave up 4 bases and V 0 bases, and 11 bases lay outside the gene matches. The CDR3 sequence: CASSLGAPGQGAPGANVLTF. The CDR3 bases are TGCGCCAGCAGCTTGGGGGCCCCGGGACAGGGGGCGCCCGGGGCCAACGTCCTGACTTTC.

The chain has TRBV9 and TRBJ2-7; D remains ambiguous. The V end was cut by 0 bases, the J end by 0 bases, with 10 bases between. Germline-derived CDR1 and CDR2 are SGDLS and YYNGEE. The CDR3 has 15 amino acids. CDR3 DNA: TGTGCCAGCAGCGTAGACGGTGTCACCTCCTACGAGCAGTACTTC. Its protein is CASSVDGVTSYEQYF.

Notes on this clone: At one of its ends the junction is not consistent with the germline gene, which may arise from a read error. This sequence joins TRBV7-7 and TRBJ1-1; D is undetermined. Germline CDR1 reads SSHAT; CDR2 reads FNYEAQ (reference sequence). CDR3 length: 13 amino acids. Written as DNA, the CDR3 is TGTGCTAGCAGCTTTGCCGATAACACTGAAGCTTTCTTT. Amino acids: CASSFADNTEAFF. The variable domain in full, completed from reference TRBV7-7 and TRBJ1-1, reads GAGVSQSPRYKVTKRGQDVTLRCDPISSHATLYWYQQALGQGPEFLTYFNYEAQPDKSGLPSDRFSAERPEGSISTLTIQRTEQRDSAMYRCASSFADNTEAFFGQGTRLTVV.

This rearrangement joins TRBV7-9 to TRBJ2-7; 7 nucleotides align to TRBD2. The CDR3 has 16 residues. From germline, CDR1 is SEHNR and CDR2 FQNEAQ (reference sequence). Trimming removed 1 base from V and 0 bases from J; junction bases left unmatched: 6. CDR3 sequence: CASSLGLAVSSYEQYF. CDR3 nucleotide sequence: TGTGCCAGCAGCTTAGGCCTAGCGGTTAGCTCCTACGAGCAGTACTTC.

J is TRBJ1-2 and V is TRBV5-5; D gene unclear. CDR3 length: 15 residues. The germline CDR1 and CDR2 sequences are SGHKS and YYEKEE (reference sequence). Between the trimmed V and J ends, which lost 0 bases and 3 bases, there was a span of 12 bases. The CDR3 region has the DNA TGTGCCAGCAGCTTGGAACATGGCGATTACTATGGCTACACCTTC. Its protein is CASSLEHGDYYGYTF. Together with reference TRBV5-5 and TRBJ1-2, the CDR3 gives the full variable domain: DAGVTQSPTHLIKTRGQQVTLRCSPISGHKSVSWYQQVLGQGPQFIFQYYEKEERGRGNFPDRFSARQFPNYSSELNVNALLLGDSALYLCASSLEHGDYYGYTFGSGTRLTVV.

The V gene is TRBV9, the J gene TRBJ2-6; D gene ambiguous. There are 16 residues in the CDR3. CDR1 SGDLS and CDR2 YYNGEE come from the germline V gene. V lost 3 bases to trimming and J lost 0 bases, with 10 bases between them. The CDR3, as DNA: TGTGCCAGCAGCGGTCTACTGGACTCTGGGGCCAACGTCCTGACTTTC. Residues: CASSGLLDSGANVLTF.

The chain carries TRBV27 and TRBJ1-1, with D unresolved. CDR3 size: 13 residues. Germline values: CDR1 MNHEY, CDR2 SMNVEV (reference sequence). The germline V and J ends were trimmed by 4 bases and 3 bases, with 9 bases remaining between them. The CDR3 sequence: CASSYFRDTEAFF. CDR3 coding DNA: TGTGCCAGCAGTTACTTCAGAGACACTGAAGCTTTCTTT.

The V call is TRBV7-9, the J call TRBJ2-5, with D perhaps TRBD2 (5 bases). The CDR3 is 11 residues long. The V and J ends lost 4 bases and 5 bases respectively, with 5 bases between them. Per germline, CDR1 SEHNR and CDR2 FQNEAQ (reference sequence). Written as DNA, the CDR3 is TGTGCCAGCAGCTCGGGGGAGACCCAGTACTTC. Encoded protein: CASSSGETQYF.

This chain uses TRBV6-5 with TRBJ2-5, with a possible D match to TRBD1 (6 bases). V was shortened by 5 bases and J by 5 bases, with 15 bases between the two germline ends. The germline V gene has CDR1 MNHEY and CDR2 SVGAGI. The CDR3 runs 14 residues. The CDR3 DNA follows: TGTGCCAGCAGTCCCAACAGGGCACGGGAGACCCAGTACTTC. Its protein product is CASSPNRARETQYF.

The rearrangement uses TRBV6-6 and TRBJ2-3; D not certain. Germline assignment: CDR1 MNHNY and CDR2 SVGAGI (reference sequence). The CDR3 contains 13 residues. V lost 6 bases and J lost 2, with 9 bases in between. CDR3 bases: TGTGCCAGCAGACTACCTCCCACAGATACGCAGTATTTT. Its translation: CASRLPPTDTQYF.

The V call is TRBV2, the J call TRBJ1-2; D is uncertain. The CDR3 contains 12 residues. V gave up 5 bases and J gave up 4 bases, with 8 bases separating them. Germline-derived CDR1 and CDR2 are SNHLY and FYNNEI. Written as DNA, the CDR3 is TGTGCCAGCAGTCGGAGCGGCTATGGCTACACCTTC. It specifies CASSRSGYGYTF.

The CDR3 spells CASKIAGLAGGTNTGELFF. In DNA form, the CDR3 reads TGCGCCAGCAAAATTGCGGGACTAGCGGGAGGAACGAACACCGGGGAGCTGTTTTTT. The chain recombines TRBV5-1 with TRBJ2-2, with 15 bases lining up with TRBD2. V was pared by 6 bases and J by 0 bases, with 9 bases of the junction left unmatched. Looked up from germline, CDR1 is SGHRS and CDR2 is YFSETQ. CDR3 length: 19 residues.

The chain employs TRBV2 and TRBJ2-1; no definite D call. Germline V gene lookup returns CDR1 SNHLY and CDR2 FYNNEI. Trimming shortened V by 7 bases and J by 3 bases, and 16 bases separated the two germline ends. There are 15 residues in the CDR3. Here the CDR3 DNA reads TGTGCCAGCACCCTGGACCGAAGTATCTACAATGAGCAGTTCTTC. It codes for CASTLDRSIYNEQFF.

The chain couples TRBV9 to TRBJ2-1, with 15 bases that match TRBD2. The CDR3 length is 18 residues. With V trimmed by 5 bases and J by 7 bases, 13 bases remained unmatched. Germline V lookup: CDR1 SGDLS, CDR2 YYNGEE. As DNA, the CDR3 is TGTGCCAGCAGTCCGGGACTAGCGGGAGGAGGGTTAGGGAATGAGCAGTTCTTC. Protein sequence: CASSPGLAGGGLGNEQFF.

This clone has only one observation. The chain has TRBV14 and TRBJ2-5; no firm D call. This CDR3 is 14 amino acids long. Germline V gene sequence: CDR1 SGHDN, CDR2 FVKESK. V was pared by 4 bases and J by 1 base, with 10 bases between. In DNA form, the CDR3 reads TGTGCCAGCAGCCCCCTCGGCAGCCAAGAGACCCAGTACTTC. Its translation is CASSPLGSQETQYF.

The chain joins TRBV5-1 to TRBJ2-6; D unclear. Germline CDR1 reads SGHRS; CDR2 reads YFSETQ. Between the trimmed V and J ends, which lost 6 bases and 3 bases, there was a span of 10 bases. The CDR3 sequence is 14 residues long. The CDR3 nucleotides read TGCGCCAGCATGAAAGGTGATGGGGCCAACGTCCTGACTTTC. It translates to CASMKGDGANVLTF.

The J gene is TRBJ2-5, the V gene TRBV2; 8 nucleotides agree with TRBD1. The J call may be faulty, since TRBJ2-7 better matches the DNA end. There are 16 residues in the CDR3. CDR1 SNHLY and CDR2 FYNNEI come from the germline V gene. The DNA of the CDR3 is TGTGCCAGCAGTGGTCAGGGGGCGAATCTCTCCTACGAGCAGTACTTC. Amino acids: CASSGQGANLSYEQYF.

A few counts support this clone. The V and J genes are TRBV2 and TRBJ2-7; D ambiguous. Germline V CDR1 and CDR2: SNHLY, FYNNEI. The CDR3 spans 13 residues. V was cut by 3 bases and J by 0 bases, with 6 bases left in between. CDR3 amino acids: CASSDVFSYEQYF. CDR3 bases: TGTGCCAGCAGTGACGTCTTCTCCTACGAGCAGTACTTC.

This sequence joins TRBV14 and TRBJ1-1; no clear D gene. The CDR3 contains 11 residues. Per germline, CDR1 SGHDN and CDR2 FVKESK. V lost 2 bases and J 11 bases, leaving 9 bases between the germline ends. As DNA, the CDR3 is TGTGCCAGCAGCCAATCGTCGAAGGCTTTCTTT. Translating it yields CASSQSSKAFF.

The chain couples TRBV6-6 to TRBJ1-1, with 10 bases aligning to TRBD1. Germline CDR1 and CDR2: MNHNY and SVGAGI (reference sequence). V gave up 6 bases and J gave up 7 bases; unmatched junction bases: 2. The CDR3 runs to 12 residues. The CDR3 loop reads CASRTGGYEAFF. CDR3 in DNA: TGTGCCAGCAGGACAGGGGGCTATGAAGCTTTCTTT.

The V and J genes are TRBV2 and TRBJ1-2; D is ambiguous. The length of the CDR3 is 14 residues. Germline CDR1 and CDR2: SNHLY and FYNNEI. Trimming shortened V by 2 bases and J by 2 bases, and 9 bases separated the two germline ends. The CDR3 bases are TGTGCCAGCAGTGAATTACAGATGAACTATGGCTACACCTTC. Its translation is CASSELQMNYGYTF.

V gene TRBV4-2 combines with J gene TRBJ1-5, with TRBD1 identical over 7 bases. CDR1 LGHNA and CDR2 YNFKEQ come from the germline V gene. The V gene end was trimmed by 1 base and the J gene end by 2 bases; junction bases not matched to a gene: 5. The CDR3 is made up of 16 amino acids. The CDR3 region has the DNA TGTGCCAGCAGCCAAGGAACAGGGGTGGGCAATCAGCCCCAGCATTTT. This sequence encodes CASSQGTGVGNQPQHF.

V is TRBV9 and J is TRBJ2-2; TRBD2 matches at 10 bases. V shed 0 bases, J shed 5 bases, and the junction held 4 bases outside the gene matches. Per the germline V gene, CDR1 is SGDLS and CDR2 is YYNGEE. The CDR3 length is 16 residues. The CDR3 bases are TGTGCCAGCAGCGTAGCGGGGACTAGCGTAACCGGGGAGCTGTTTTTT. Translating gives CASSVAGTSVTGELFF.

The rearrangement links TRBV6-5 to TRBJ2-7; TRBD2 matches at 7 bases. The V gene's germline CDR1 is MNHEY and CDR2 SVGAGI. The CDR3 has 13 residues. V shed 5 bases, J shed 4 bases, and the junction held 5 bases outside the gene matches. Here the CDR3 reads CASSGLVGYEQYF. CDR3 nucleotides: TGTGCCAGCAGTGGACTAGTAGGGTACGAGCAGTACTTC.

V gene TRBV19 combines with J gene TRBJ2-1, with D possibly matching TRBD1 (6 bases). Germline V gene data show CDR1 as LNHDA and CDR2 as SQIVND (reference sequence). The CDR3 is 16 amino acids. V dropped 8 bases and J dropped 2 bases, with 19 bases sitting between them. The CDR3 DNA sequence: TGTGCCAGTCAGAAATCTGCAGGGGACACCTACAATGAGCAGTTCTTC. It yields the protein CASQKSAGDTYNEQFF.

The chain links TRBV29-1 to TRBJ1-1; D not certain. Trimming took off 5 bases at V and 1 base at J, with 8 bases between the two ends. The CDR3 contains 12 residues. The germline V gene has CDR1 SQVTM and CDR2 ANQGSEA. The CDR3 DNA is TGCAGCGTTAAAGCAGAGAACACTGAAGCTTTCTTT. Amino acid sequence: CSVKAENTEAFF.

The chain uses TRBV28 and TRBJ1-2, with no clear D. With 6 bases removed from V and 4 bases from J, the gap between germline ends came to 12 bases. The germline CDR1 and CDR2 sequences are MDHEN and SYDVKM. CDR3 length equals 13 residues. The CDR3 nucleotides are TGTGCCAGCAGACCCCCGATGGCCTATGGCTACACCTTC. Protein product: CASRPPMAYGYTF.

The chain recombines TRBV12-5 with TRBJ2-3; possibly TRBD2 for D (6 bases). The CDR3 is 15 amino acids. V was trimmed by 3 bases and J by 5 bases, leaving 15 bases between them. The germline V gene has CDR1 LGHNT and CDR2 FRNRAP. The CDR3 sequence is CASGFDGQAGDTQYF. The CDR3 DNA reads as TGTGCTAGTGGTTTTGATGGCCAAGCGGGAGATACGCAGTATTTT.

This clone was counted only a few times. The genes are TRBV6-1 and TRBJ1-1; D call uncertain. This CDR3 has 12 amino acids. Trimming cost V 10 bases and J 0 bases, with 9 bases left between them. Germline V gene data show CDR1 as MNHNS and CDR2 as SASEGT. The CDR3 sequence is CATSRVNTEAFF. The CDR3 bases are TGTGCCACTAGCCGGGTGAACACTGAAGCTTTCTTT.

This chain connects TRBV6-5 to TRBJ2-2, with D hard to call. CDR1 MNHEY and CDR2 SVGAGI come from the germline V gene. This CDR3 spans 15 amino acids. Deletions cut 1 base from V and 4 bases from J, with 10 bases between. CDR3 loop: CASSYLWVGTGELFF. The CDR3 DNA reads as TGTGCCAGCAGTTACTTGTGGGTGGGCACCGGGGAGCTGTTTTTT.

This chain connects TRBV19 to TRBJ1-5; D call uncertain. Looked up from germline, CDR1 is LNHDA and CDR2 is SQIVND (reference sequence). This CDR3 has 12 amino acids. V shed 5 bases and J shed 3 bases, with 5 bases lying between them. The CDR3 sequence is CASSATNQPQHF. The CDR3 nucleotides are TGTGCCAGTAGTGCCACCAATCAGCCCCAGCATTTT.

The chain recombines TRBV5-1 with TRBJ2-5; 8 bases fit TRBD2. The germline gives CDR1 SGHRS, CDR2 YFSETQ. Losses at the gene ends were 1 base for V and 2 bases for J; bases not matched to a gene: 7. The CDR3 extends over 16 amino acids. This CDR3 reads CASSLQGLAPQETQYF. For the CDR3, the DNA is TGCGCCAGCAGCTTGCAAGGACTAGCTCCACAAGAGACCCAGTACTTC.